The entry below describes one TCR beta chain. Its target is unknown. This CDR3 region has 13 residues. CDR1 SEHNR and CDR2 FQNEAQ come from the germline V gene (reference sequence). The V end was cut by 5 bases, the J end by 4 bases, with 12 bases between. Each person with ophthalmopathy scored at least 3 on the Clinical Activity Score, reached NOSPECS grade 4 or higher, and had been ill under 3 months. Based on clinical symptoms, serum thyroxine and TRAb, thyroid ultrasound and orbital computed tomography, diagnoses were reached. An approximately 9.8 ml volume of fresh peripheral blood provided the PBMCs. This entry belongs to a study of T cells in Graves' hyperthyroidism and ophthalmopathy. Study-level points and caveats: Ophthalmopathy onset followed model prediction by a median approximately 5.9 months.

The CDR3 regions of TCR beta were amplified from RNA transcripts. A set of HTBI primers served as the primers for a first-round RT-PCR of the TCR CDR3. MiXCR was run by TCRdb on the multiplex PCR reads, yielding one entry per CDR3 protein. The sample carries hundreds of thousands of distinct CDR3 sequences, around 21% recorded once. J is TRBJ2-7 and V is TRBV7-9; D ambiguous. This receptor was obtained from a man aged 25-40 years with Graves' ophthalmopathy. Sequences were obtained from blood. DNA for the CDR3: TGTGCCAGCAGCAAGGTCCCCATTTACGAGCAGTACTTC. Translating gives CASSKVPIYEQYF. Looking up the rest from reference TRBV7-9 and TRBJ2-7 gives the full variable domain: DTGVSQNPRHKITKRGQNVTFRCDPISEHNRLYWYRQTLGQGPEFLTYFQNEAQLEKSRLLSDRFSAERPKGSFSTLEIQRTEQGDSAMYLCASSKVPIYEQYFGPGTRLTVT.